Below, 15 T cell receptor beta chains from the same sample are listed, as sequenced in a study of shared clonotypes between healthy human individuals. Sequencing used immunoSEQ multiplex PCR; TCRdb keeps in-frame clones, though not all of them. The profile shows millions of clones, more than 85% of them singletons. Positively selected for CCR7, the CD45RO-negative cells used as naive CD8 cells excluded terminally differentiated effector memory CD45RA+ cells. The specimen was naive CD8+ T cells from PBMCs. These TCRs come from a man younger than 30 in good health. Some clones in this sample may be carry-over from other donors' samples.

The chain combines TRBV4-3 with TRBJ2-7; 9 bases line up with TRBD2. This CDR3 contains 16 residues. Germline CDR1 reads LGHNA; CDR2 reads YSLEER. With 2 bases clipped from V and 6 bases from J, the junction kept 11 bases outside the gene matches. CDR3 protein: CASSQSTSGHIGEQYF. For the CDR3, the DNA is TGCGCCAGCAGCCAATCCACTAGCGGGCATATTGGCGAGCAGTACTTC.

About this clone: One end of the junction fails to match germline, which may point to a read error. The V gene is TRBV27, the J gene TRBJ2-7; 7 bases fit TRBD2. Germline V CDR1 and CDR2: MNHEY, SMNVEV (reference sequence). The CDR3 loop spans 16 amino acids. CDR3 amino acids: CASGLGASGTFYEQYF. DNA of the CDR3: TGTGCCAGCGGTTTGGGCGCTAGCGGCACCTTCTACGAGCAGTACTTC.

This sequence joins TRBV13 and TRBJ2-2; 7 bases fit TRBD2. After removal of 0 bases from V and 6 bases from J, the junction contained 10 bases not matched to a gene. The CDR3 is made up of 17 amino acids. CDR1 and CDR2 from the germline V gene are PRHDT and FYEKMQ (reference sequence). The CDR3 loop is CASSLGLGREPPGELFF. The CDR3 DNA is TGTGCCAGCAGCTTAGGCCTTGGGCGGGAGCCCCCCGGGGAGCTGTTTTTT.

The rearrangement joins TRBV30 to TRBJ2-5; 8 nucleotides line up with TRBD2. The J call may not be correct, given that the DNA end is closer to TRBJ2-7. The CDR3 runs to 14 residues. Germline V gene sequence: CDR1 GTSNPN, CDR2 SVGIG (reference sequence). The CDR3 is CAWSVRGGGYEQYF. The CDR3 DNA is TGTGCCTGGAGTGTACGGGGGGGTGGCTACGAGCAGTACTTC.

The genes are TRBV4-3 and TRBJ2-2; D is possibly TRBD1 or TRBD2 (5 bases each). CDR3 length: 17 amino acids. Per germline, CDR1 LGHNA and CDR2 YSLEER. Trimming removed 0 bases at V and 3 bases at J, with 14 bases between. CDR3 in amino acids: CASSQEKGSLDTGELFF. The CDR3 DNA reads as TGCGCCAGCAGCCAAGAGAAGGGGAGCTTAGACACCGGGGAGCTGTTTTTT.

V gene TRBV5-1 combines with J gene TRBJ2-7; D gene uncertain. V dropped 4 bases and J dropped 0 bases, with 11 bases sitting between them. Per the germline V gene, CDR1 is SGHRS and CDR2 is YFSETQ. This CDR3 is 14 amino acids long. The CDR3 nucleotides read TGCGCCAGCAGCCCACGGGTTTCCTCCTACGAGCAGTACTTC. Amino acid sequence: CASSPRVSSYEQYF.

V is TRBV29-1 and J is TRBJ2-1, with TRBD2 matching 15 bases. Germline CDR1 is SQVTM and CDR2 is ANQGSEA. The CDR3 is 15 residues long. The V segment lost 6 bases and the J segment 6 bases; nucleotides outside the gene matches: 6. In DNA form, the CDR3 reads TGCAGCGTCTCCCGGACTAGCGGGAGGGGCAATGAGCAGTTCTTC. Protein sequence: CSVSRTSGRGNEQFF.

This sequence joins TRBV7-9 and TRBJ2-5; 8 bases fit TRBD1. CDR1 is SEHNR and CDR2 is FQNEAQ in the germline V gene (reference sequence). With 5 bases clipped from V and 4 bases from J, the junction kept 3 bases outside the gene matches. This CDR3 is 13 amino acids long. Here the CDR3 DNA reads TGTGCCAGCAGCGCCGACAGGGGAGAGACCCAGTACTTC. As protein: CASSADRGETQYF.

CDR3 region: CASSPSTSGGNNEQFF. The CDR3 nucleotides are TGTGCCAGCAGCCCGTCGACTAGCGGAGGCAACAATGAGCAGTTCTTC. The chain has TRBV11-3 and TRBJ2-1, with 9 positions matching TRBD2. There are 16 residues in the CDR3. The J segment lost 5 bases and the V segment lost 5 bases, leaving 10 bases of the junction unmatched. Germline CDR1 reads SGHNT; CDR2 reads YENEEA.

Remarks on this clone: The same CDR3 can be traced to other DNA sequences in this sample. The rearrangement joins TRBV6-6 to TRBJ2-1, with D unresolved. This CDR3 spans 12 amino acids. V was trimmed by 2 bases and J by 8 bases, leaving 7 bases between them. Germline V gives CDR1 MNHNY, CDR2 SVGAGI (reference sequence). The CDR3 spells CASSYPSDEQFF. DNA for the CDR3: TGTGCCAGCAGTTACCCTAGTGATGAGCAGTTCTTC.

The rearrangement uses TRBV5-5 and TRBJ2-7, with D possibly being TRBD2 (6 bases). Germline V CDR1 and CDR2: SGHKS, YYEKEE (reference sequence). V shed 0 bases and J shed 4 bases, with 14 bases lying between them. The CDR3 is 15 residues long. CDR3 bases: TGTGCCAGCAGCTTGGTTGGGACTCCACCTTACGAGCAGTACTTC. As protein: CASSLVGTPPYEQYF. Drawing the rest from reference TRBV5-5 and TRBJ2-7, the complete variable domain is DAGVTQSPTHLIKTRGQQVTLRCSPISGHKSVSWYQQVLGQGPQFIFQYYEKEERGRGNFPDRFSARQFPNYSSELNVNALLLGDSALYLCASSLVGTPPYEQYFGPGTRLTVT.

The chain joins TRBV7-6 to TRBJ2-4, with a possible D match to TRBD1 (6 bases). Between the trimmed V and J ends, which lost 2 bases and 4 bases, there was a span of 24 bases. CDR3 length: 19 amino acids. Germline CDR1 is SGHVS and CDR2 is FNYEAQ. The CDR3 sequence is CASSLLGGPLRGGKNIQYF. CDR3 DNA sequence: TGTGCCAGCAGCTTATTAGGGGGACCCCTAAGAGGGGGAAAAAACATTCAGTACTTC.

The V and J genes are TRBV27 and TRBJ2-2; 12 positions match TRBD2. The ends lost 4 bases at V and 6 bases at J; junction bases unmatched: 6. This CDR3 contains 16 residues. Germline CDR1 is MNHEY and CDR2 is SMNVEV (reference sequence). The DNA of the CDR3 is TGTGCCAGCAGTTCCCTCCTAGCGGGAGGGTCCGGGGAGCTGTTTTTT. Encoded protein: CASSSLLAGGSGELFF.

The rearrangement links TRBV2 to TRBJ2-7, with D hard to call. The germline gives CDR1 SNHLY, CDR2 FYNNEI. V lost 2 bases and J lost 1, with 12 bases in between. This CDR3 region has 15 residues. Here the CDR3 DNA reads TGTGCCAGCAGTGAATTTTGGCAGCGATCCTACGAGCAGTACTTC. Its translation is CASSEFWQRSYEQYF. Variable domain in full (rest from reference TRBV2 and TRBJ2-7): EPEVTQTPSHQVTQMGQEVILRCVPISNHLYFYWYRQILGQKVEFLVSFYNNEISEKSEIFDDQFSVERPDGSNFTLKIRSTKLEDSAMYFCASSEFWQRSYEQYFGPGTRLTVT.

This clone occurred once. This sequence joins TRBV27 and TRBJ2-2; 8 bases align to TRBD2. Germline assignment: CDR1 MNHEY and CDR2 SMNVEV (reference sequence). J was trimmed by 6 bases and V by 0 bases; bases with no gene match: 9. The CDR3 is 17 amino acids. The CDR3 here is CASSLSHGLAGSGELFF. The CDR3 region has the DNA TGTGCCAGCAGTTTATCCCACGGACTAGCTGGATCCGGGGAGCTGTTTTTT.